These 11 T cell receptor beta chains share one sample of origin, sequenced in a study of neurological immune-mediated disorders. One entry per CDR3 protein results from TCRdb running MiXCR on the 5' RACE reads. The table records roughly 66,000 distinct CDR3 sequences, 4.8% of them present only once. Sequencing used PBMCs. The source of these receptors is a woman aged 70-85 years with multiple sclerosis.

This clonotype was detected ten times or more. V and J are TRBV2 and TRBJ2-2, with 8 bases that match TRBD2. The CDR3 contains 15 residues. J was trimmed by 4 bases and V by 6 bases; bases with no gene match: 7. In germline, CDR1 is SNHLY, CDR2 FYNNEI. The CDR3: CASRGPGGGTGELFF. The DNA of the CDR3 is TGTGCCAGCAGGGGTCCGGGAGGGGGCACCGGGGAGCTGTTTTTT.

This clonotype appeared a few times. This rearrangement joins TRBV5-1 to TRBJ2-1, with D hard to call. Trimming took 4 bases from V and 1 from J, leaving 12 bases between them. The CDR3 contains 15 residues. Germline values: CDR1 SGHRS, CDR2 YFSETQ. This CDR3 is CASSEAEVSYNEQFF. In DNA form, the CDR3 reads TGCGCCAGCAGCGAGGCCGAGGTGTCCTACAATGAGCAGTTCTTC.

Many counts were recorded for this clonotype. The CDR3 DNA reads TGCGCCAGCAGCCTAATAATTAGCGGTAATGAGCAGTTCTTC. It translates to CASSLIISGNEQFF. The chain uses TRBV5-1 and TRBJ2-1; tentative D call: TRBD2 (6 bases). Germline-derived CDR1 and CDR2 are SGHRS and YFSETQ. V shed 4 bases and J shed 7 bases, with 15 bases lying between them. The CDR3 covers 14 residues.

The table lists this clonotype with many counts. The CDR3 nucleotides are TGTGCCAGCACCCCGGGACTAGCTGGCGAGCAGTACTTC. It specifies CASTPGLAGEQYF. The J gene is TRBJ2-7, the V gene TRBV12-3 or TRBV12-4; 9 nucleotides align to TRBD2. The CDR3 runs to 13 residues. The V segment lost 7 bases and the J segment 6 bases; nucleotides outside the gene matches: 7.

This clonotype came up many times. The J gene is TRBJ1-4, the V gene TRBV14; a possible D gene is TRBD1 (6 bases). V lost 0 bases and J lost 11, with 10 bases in between. Germline assignment: CDR1 SGHDN and CDR2 FVKESK. This CDR3 is built from 13 residues. The CDR3 is CASSQETGRKLFF. The CDR3 nucleotides are TGTGCCAGCAGCCAAGAAACAGGGAGGAAACTGTTTTTT.

This clonotype was detected ten times or more. One junction end does not reproduce the germline sequence, and a read error may be involved. The V gene is TRBV7-2, the J gene TRBJ2-1; the D gene is possibly TRBD2 (7 bases). This CDR3 region has 12 residues. In germline, CDR1 is SGHTA, CDR2 FQGNSA. The CDR3 loop reads CASSRRGGDLSF. The CDR3 bases are TGTGCCAGCAGCCGTAGAGGGGGGGACCTAAGCTTC.

This clonotype was seen many times. V is TRBV7-2 and J is TRBJ1-2; D unclear. Germline V gene lookup returns CDR1 SGHTA and CDR2 FQGNSA. The CDR3 loop spans 13 amino acids. Between the trimmed V and J ends, which lost 2 bases and 6 bases, there was a span of 10 bases. CDR3 protein: CASSLLIRDGYTF. The DNA of the CDR3 is TGTGCCAGCAGCTTACTGATAAGGGATGGCTACACCTTC.

Many counts were recorded for this clonotype. The chain combines TRBV3-1 with TRBJ1-1; the D is unclear. CDR1 and CDR2 (germline): LGHDT, YNNKEL (reference sequence). This CDR3 has 15 amino acids. Trimming removed 1 base at V and 4 bases at J, with 13 bases between. CDR3 amino acids: CASSQGVSGSTEAFF. CDR3 DNA: TGTGCCAGCAGCCAAGGTGTATCCGGGAGCACTGAAGCTTTCTTT.

There are many counts of this clonotype. V and J are TRBV5-8 and TRBJ1-1; possible D gene TRBD1, 5 bases. The CDR3 loop spans 16 amino acids. Trimming pared 0 bases from V and 1 base from J, leaving 13 bases between. Germline loops: CDR1 SGHTS, CDR2 YDEGEE. CDR3 region: CASSLGGQGRNTEAFF. CDR3 DNA: TGTGCCAGCAGCTTGGGAGGCCAGGGCCGGAACACTGAAGCTTTCTTT.

This clonotype was counted ten times or more. The rearrangement joins TRBV4-3 to TRBJ2-2; no clear D gene. From germline, CDR1 is LGHNA and CDR2 YSLEER. Trimming stripped 0 bases from V and 0 bases from J, with 11 bases between. This CDR3 is 17 amino acids long. The CDR3: CASSQDFYLANTGELFF. The CDR3 DNA sequence: TGCGCCAGCAGCCAAGATTTTTACCTCGCGAACACCGGGGAGCTGTTTTTT.

This clonotype was observed at least ten times. The CDR3 loop is CASSSGGNSYNEQFF. CDR3 in DNA: TGCGCCAGCAGCTCAGGTGGAAACTCCTACAATGAGCAGTTCTTC. The gene calls are TRBV5-1 and TRBJ2-1; D gene uncertain. V was cut by 3 bases and J by 0 bases, with 10 bases left in between. CDR1 and CDR2 from the germline V gene are SGHRS and YFSETQ. CDR3 size: 15 residues.